One and the same sample provided the 25 T cell receptor beta chains below, sequenced in a study of cytomegalovirus exposure and HLA in healthy donors. The primer mix had 60 Vbeta and 13 Jbeta primers. Sequenced by immunoSEQ multiplex PCR; TCRdb stores in-frame clones only, minus some. Among more than 85,000 clones listed, 60% to 85% were seen once. Sequencing input: PBMCs. Receptors originate from a male donor in good health and CMV-seronegative.

This clone appeared a few times. This chain connects TRBV29-1 to TRBJ2-1, with D tentatively TRBD2 (6 bases). The CDR3 covers 14 residues. Germline CDR1 reads SQVTM; CDR2 reads ANQGSEA. The V gene lost 8 bases and the J gene lost 3 bases, with 17 bases spanning the gap. Here the CDR3 reads CSYRRGTLYNEQFF. CDR3 coding DNA: TGCAGCTACAGGCGCGGGACCCTCTACAATGAGCAGTTCTTC.

This rearrangement joins TRBV6-4 to TRBJ1-1, with 8 bases lining up with TRBD1. V gave up 4 bases and J gave up 5 bases; unmatched junction bases: 9. The CDR3 is 15 amino acids. In germline, CDR1 is MRHNA, CDR2 SNTAGT. The CDR3, as DNA: TGTGCCAGCAGTGCGGGGGGACAGGTGGGGACTGAAGCTTTCTTT. The encoded protein is CASSAGGQVGTEAFF.

The chain couples TRBV29-1 to TRBJ2-3; perhaps TRBD1 as D (6 bases). The CDR3 totals 13 residues. V was shortened by 4 bases and J by 6 bases, with 14 bases between the two germline ends. From germline, CDR1 is SQVTM and CDR2 ANQGSEA. CDR3 residues: CSVGQAVGDTQYF. The CDR3 region has the DNA TGCAGCGTTGGACAGGCGGTAGGCGATACGCAGTATTTT.

This clone was picked up a small number of times. The chain has TRBV6-6 and TRBJ1-5; 12 bases line up with TRBD1. V shed 6 bases and J 3 bases; nucleotides not matched to a gene: 6. The CDR3 has 16 amino acids. Per the germline V gene, CDR1 is MNHNY and CDR2 is SVGAGI (reference sequence). The DNA for the CDR3 is TGTGCCAGCAGCCCGGGACAGGGGGCTTTCAATCAGCCCCAGCATTTT. Protein sequence: CASSPGQGAFNQPQHF.

The rearrangement uses TRBV7-3 and TRBJ1-1; 7 bases align to TRBD1. Germline V gives CDR1 SGHTA, CDR2 FQGTGA. The CDR3 runs 15 residues. V trimming: 5 bases; J trimming: 7 bases; junction bases outside the gene matches: 13. The CDR3 loop is CASSLSGGGSGEAFF. DNA for the CDR3: TGTGCCAGCAGCCTCTCGGGAGGGGGCTCGGGTGAAGCTTTCTTT.

This clone appeared a few times. The rearrangement joins TRBV5-1 to TRBJ1-1, with unresolved D. The V gene lost 7 bases and the J gene lost 3 bases, with 16 bases spanning the gap. This CDR3 is built from 14 residues. Germline values: CDR1 SGHRS, CDR2 YFSETQ. CDR3 in DNA: TGCGCCAGCGGTATCGGACGAGCGGACACTGAAGCTTTCTTT. It specifies CASGIGRADTEAFF.

The CDR3 here is CASSPTGAFGNTIYF. For the CDR3, the DNA is TGTGCCAGCAGCCCCACAGGGGCGTTTGGAAACACCATATATTTT. The chain carries TRBV7-9 and TRBJ1-3; 7 nucleotides align to TRBD1. Germline V gene sequence: CDR1 SEHNR, CDR2 FQNEAQ (reference sequence). This CDR3 region has 15 residues. V trimming: 5 bases; J trimming: 3 bases; junction bases outside the gene matches: 7.

The CDR3 DNA reads TGTGCCAGCAGTTTATCGATAGGGGGGGCGGGTGGCTACACCTTC. It is translated as CASSLSIGGAGGYTF. The chain employs TRBV27 and TRBJ1-2, with D possibly TRBD1 on 6 matching bases. The germline gives CDR1 MNHEY, CDR2 SMNVEV (reference sequence). Trimming pared 0 bases from V and 7 bases from J, leaving 15 bases between. The CDR3 is 15 residues long.

The V gene is TRBV28, the J gene TRBJ2-7; 8 bases are shared with TRBD2. After removal of 10 bases from V and 5 bases from J, the junction contained 10 bases not matched to a gene. Germline V CDR1 and CDR2: MDHEN, SYDVKM. This CDR3 contains 13 residues. The CDR3 DNA sequence: TGTGCCACCGCCAGCGGGAGTATCAACGAGCAGTACTTC. Its translation is CATASGSINEQYF.

The V call is TRBV18, the J call TRBJ1-4; D gene ambiguous. Germline-derived CDR1 and CDR2 are KGHSH and LQKENI. The V gene lost 0 bases and the J gene lost 4 bases, with 12 bases spanning the gap. The CDR3 consists of 16 residues. The chain's CDR3 is CASSPPGRGFNEKLFF. CDR3 nucleotides: TGTGCCAGCTCACCACCTGGGCGCGGGTTTAATGAAAAACTGTTTTTT.

This clone showed up just a few times. The chain carries TRBV28 and TRBJ1-3; no clear D. This CDR3 has 16 amino acids. The V and J ends lost 4 bases and 0 bases respectively, with 13 bases between them. Germline V gives CDR1 MDHEN, CDR2 SYDVKM. CDR3 protein: CASSSQGLISGNTIYF. For the CDR3, the DNA is TGTGCCAGCAGTTCCCAAGGACTGATCTCTGGAAACACCATATATTTT. Variable domain in full (rest from reference TRBV28 and TRBJ1-3): DVKVTQSSRYLVKRTGEKVFLECVQDMDHENMFWYRQDPGLGLRLIYFSYDVKMKEKGDIPEGYSVSREKKERFSLILESASTNQTSMYLCASSSQGLISGNTIYFGEGSWLTVV.

The rearrangement joins TRBV28 to TRBJ2-1; 9 bases map to TRBD1. V lost 5 bases to trimming and J lost 8 bases; unmatched junction nucleotides: 7. Germline CDR1 reads MDHEN; CDR2 reads SYDVKM. The CDR3 runs 14 residues. CDR3 nucleotides: TGTGCCAGCAGTATCCGGGACAGGGCCCATGAGCAGTTCTTC. Translating it yields CASSIRDRAHEQFF.

This chain connects TRBV14 to TRBJ2-3, with TRBD2 identical over 12 bases. J gave up 8 bases and V 1 base, and 1 base lay outside the gene matches. The CDR3 contains 14 residues. CDR1 and CDR2 from the germline V gene are SGHDN and FVKESK. The CDR3 region is CASSQVLAGGTQYF. The CDR3 DNA is TGTGCCAGCAGCCAAGTACTAGCGGGAGGTACGCAGTATTTT.

The chain recombines TRBV6-1 with TRBJ2-7; 7 bases fit TRBD2. Germline V gives CDR1 MNHNS, CDR2 SASEGT. The CDR3 consists of 14 residues. With 7 bases clipped from V and 1 base from J, the junction kept 7 bases outside the gene matches. CDR3 DNA: TGTGCCAGCAAACGGGAGGCAGCTTCCTACGAGCAGTACTTC. Translating gives CASKREAASYEQYF.

The V and J genes are TRBV30 and TRBJ2-3; D is uncertain. Germline V lookup: CDR1 GTSNPN, CDR2 SVGIG (reference sequence). Trimming pared 2 bases from V and 0 bases from J, leaving 15 bases between. The CDR3 loop spans 16 amino acids. CDR3 nucleotide sequence: TGTGCCTGGAGTTTCGTCGGCCAGGTCAGCACAGATACGCAGTATTTT. It codes for CAWSFVGQVSTDTQYF. The full variable domain, rest sourced from reference TRBV30 and TRBJ2-3, is SQTIHQWPATLVQPVGSPLSLECTVEGTSNPNLYWYRQAAGRGLQLLFYSVGIGQISSEVPQNLSASRPQDRQFILSSKKLLLSDSGFYLCAWSFVGQVSTDTQYFGPGTRLTVL.

The rearrangement links TRBV6-5 to TRBJ2-5, with 13 positions matching TRBD2. Trimming removed 6 bases from V and 5 bases from J; junction bases left unmatched: 3. Per germline, CDR1 MNHEY and CDR2 SVGAGI. The CDR3 consists of 14 residues. The CDR3 loop is CASRTTSGGETQYF. The CDR3 region has the DNA TGTGCCAGCAGAACGACTAGCGGGGGGGAGACCCAGTACTTC.

The chain is built from TRBV28 and TRBJ2-3; a possible D gene is TRBD1 (6 bases). V shed 6 bases and J shed 1 base, with 14 bases lying between them. Per germline, CDR1 MDHEN and CDR2 SYDVKM. CDR3 length: 15 amino acids. CDR3: CASSSRGFGTDTQYF. The DNA of the CDR3 is TGTGCCAGCAGCTCCAGGGGATTCGGCACAGATACGCAGTATTTT.

CDR3 sequence: CASPPVGGYNEQFF. As DNA, the CDR3 is TGTGCCAGTCCGCCTGTCGGGGGTTATAATGAGCAGTTCTTC. The chain uses TRBV19 and TRBJ2-1, with D tentatively TRBD2 (6 bases). Deletions cut 8 bases from V and 7 bases from J, with 18 bases between. The germline V gene has CDR1 LNHDA and CDR2 SQIVND (reference sequence). The CDR3 totals 14 residues.

V gene TRBV7-9 combines with J gene TRBJ2-1; TRBD2 is a possible D gene (6 bases). Trimming took off 1 base at V and 0 bases at J, with 10 bases between the two ends. CDR1 is SEHNR, CDR2 FQNEAQ, per germline (reference sequence). The CDR3 runs 16 residues. The DNA of the CDR3 is TGTGCCAGCAGCTTAGTGGCGGGGACCTCCTACAATGAGCAGTTCTTC. This codes for CASSLVAGTSYNEQFF.

The table lists this clone with a few counts. The CDR3 sequence: CASSLRGDGTDTQYF. The CDR3 DNA sequence: TGTGCCAGCAGCTTACGGGGGGACGGCACAGATACGCAGTATTTT. This chain uses TRBV7-3 with TRBJ2-3, with 7 bases lining up with TRBD2. The CDR3 runs 15 residues. From germline, CDR1 is SGHTA and CDR2 FQGTGA. The V and J ends lost 2 bases and 1 base, in that order; junction bases with no gene match: 3. Together with reference TRBV7-3 and TRBJ2-3, the CDR3 gives the full variable domain: GAGVSQTPSNKVTEKGKYVELRCDPISGHTALYWYRQSLGQGPEFLIYFQGTGAADDSGLPNDRFFAVRPEGSVSTLKIQRTERGDSAVYLCASSLRGDGTDTQYFGPGTRLTVL.

As regards this clone: The sample holds other DNA sequences that translate to the same CDR3. This chain uses TRBV7-2 with TRBJ1-5; D not resolved. CDR3 length: 15 residues. The germline CDR1 and CDR2 sequences are SGHTA and FQGNSA. Trimming took off 1 base at V and 0 bases at J, with 7 bases between the two ends. This CDR3 reads CASSLGGGSNQPQHF. CDR3 nucleotide sequence: TGTGCCAGCAGCTTAGGTGGAGGTAGCAATCAGCCCCAGCATTTT.

This chain links TRBV27 with TRBJ1-5; D uncertain. The CDR3 is 13 residues long. Trimming left V 3 bases short and J 1 base short, with 4 bases between. The germline V gene encodes CDR1 MNHEY and CDR2 SMNVEV (reference sequence). CDR3 loop: CASSFRSNQPQHF. CDR3 sequence (DNA): TGTGCCAGCAGTTTCAGAAGCAATCAGCCCCAGCATTTT.

The chain joins TRBV5-1 to TRBJ2-7; no clear D. Germline CDR1 and CDR2: SGHRS and YFSETQ. Deletions cut 5 bases from V and 7 bases from J, with 16 bases between. This CDR3 comprises 13 residues. The CDR3: CASSLKSTMEQYF. The CDR3 bases are TGCGCCAGCAGTTTGAAATCTACGATGGAGCAGTACTTC.

The genes are TRBV7-3 and TRBJ2-7, with D tentatively TRBD1 (7 bases). V was shortened by 4 bases and J by 0 bases, with 13 bases between the two germline ends. Looked up from germline, CDR1 is SGHTA and CDR2 is FQGTGA. The CDR3 is 15 residues long. The CDR3 DNA is TGTGCCAGCAGCTCTCAGGGGGGCTACTCCTACGAGCAGTACTTC. It is translated as CASSSQGGYSYEQYF.

This chain joins TRBV5-1 and TRBJ2-5, with TRBD2 matching over 7 bases. The germline V gene encodes CDR1 SGHRS and CDR2 YFSETQ. V was clipped by 4 bases and J by 3 bases; unmatched bases: 9. This CDR3 spans 15 amino acids. CDR3 sequence: CASSHGGSEKETQYF. CDR3 DNA sequence: TGCGCCAGCAGCCACGGGGGGTCCGAAAAAGAGACCCAGTACTTC.